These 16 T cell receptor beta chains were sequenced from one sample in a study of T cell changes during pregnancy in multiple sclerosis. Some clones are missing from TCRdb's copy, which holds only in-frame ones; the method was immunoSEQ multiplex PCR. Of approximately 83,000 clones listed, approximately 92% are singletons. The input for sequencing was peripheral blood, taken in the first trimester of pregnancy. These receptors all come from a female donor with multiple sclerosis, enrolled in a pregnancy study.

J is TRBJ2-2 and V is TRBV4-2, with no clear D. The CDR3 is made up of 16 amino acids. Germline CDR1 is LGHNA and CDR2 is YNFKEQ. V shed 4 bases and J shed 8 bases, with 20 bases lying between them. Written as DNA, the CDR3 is TGTGCCAGCAGCCCGAGCCCGGCGAGGTCTGGTGGGGAGCTGTTTTTT. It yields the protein CASSPSPARSGGELFF.

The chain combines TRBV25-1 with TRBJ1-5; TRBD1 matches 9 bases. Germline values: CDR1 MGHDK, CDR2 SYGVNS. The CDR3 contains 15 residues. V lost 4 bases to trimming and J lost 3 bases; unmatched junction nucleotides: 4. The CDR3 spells CASSAQGAPNQPQHF. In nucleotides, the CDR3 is TGTGCCAGCAGTGCACAGGGGGCCCCCAATCAGCCCCAGCATTTT.

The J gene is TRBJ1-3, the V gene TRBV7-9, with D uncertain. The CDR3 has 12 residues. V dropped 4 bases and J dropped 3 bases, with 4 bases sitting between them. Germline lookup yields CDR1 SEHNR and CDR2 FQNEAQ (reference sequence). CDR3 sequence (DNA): TGTGCCAGCAGCTCAATTGGAAACACCATATATTTT. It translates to CASSSIGNTIYF.

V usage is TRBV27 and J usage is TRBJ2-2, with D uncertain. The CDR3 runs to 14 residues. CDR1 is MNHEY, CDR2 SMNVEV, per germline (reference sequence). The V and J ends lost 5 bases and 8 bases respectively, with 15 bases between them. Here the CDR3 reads CASSPWWPPGELFF. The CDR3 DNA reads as TGTGCCAGCAGTCCCTGGTGGCCACCTGGGGAGCTGTTTTTT.

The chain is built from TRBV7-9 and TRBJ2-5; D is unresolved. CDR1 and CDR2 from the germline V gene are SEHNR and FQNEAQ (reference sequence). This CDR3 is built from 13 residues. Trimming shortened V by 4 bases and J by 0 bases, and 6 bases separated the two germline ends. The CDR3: CASSYSYQETQYF. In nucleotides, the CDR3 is TGTGCCAGCAGCTATTCGTACCAAGAGACCCAGTACTTC.

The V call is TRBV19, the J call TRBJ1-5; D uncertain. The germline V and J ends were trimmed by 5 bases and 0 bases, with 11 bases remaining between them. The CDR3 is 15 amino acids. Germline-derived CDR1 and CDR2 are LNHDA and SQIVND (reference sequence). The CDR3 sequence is CASSPIRYSNQPQHF. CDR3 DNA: TGTGCCAGTAGTCCCATTCGGTATAGCAATCAGCCCCAGCATTTT.

CDR3 nucleotides: TGTGCCAGCAGCAGGGGGCTCGGCACTGAAGCTTTCTTT. Translation: CASSRGLGTEAFF. The V gene is TRBV5-5, the J gene TRBJ1-1; 7 nucleotides align to TRBD1. CDR1 is SGHKS, CDR2 YYEKEE, per germline (reference sequence). The CDR3 is 13 amino acids. Trimming removed 4 bases from V and 4 bases from J; junction bases left unmatched: 4.

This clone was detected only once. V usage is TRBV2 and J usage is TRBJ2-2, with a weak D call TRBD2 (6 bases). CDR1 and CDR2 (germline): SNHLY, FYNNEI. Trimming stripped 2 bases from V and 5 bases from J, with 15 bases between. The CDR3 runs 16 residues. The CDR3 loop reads CASSESGGTPTGELFF. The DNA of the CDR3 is TGTGCCAGCAGTGAATCTGGCGGGACTCCTACCGGGGAGCTGTTTTTT.

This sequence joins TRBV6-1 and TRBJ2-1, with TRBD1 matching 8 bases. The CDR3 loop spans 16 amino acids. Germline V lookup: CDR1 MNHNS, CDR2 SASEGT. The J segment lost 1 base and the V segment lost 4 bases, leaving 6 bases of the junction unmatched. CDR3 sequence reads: CASSGQTGASYNEQFF. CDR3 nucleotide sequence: TGTGCCAGCAGTGGCCAGACAGGGGCGTCCTACAATGAGCAGTTCTTC.

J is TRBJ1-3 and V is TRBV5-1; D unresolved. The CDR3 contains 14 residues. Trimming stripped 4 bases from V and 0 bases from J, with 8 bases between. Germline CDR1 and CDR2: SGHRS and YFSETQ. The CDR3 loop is CASSPGSSGNTIYF. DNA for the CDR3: TGCGCCAGCAGCCCCGGGAGCTCTGGAAACACCATATATTTT.

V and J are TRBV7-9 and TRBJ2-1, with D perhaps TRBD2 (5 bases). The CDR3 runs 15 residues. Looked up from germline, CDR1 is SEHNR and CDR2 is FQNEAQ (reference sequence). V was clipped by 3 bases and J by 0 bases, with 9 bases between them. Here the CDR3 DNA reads TGTGCCAGCAGCTTTGAGGGTAGCTCCTACAATGAGCAGTTCTTC. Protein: CASSFEGSSYNEQFF. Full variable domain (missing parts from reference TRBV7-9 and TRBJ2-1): DTGVSQNPRHKITKRGQNVTFRCDPISEHNRLYWYRQTLGQGPEFLTYFQNEAQLEKSRLLSDRFSAERPKGSFSTLEIQRTEQGDSAMYLCASSFEGSSYNEQFFGPGTRLTVL.

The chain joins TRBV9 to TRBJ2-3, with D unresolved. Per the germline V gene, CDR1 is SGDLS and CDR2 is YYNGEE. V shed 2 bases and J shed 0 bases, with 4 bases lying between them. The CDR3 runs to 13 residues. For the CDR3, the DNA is TGTGCCAGCAGCGTTTCTAGCACAGATACGCAGTATTTT. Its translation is CASSVSSTDTQYF.

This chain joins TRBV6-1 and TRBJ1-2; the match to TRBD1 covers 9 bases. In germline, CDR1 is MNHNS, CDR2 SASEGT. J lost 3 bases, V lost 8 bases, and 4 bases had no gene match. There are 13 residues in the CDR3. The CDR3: CASHRGPDYGYTF. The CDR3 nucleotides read TGTGCCAGCCACAGGGGGCCCGACTATGGCTACACCTTC.

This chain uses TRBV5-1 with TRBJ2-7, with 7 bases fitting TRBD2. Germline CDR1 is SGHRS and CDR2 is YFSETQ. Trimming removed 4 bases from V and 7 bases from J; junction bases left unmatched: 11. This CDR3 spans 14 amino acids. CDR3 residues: CASSRPGGWQEQYF. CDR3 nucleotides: TGCGCCAGCAGCCGTCCCGGGGGGTGGCAGGAGCAGTACTTC.

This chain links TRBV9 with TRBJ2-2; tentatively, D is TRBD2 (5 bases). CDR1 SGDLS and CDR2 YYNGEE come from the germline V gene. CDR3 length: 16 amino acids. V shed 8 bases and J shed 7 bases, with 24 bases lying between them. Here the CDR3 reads CASSDGERLTSGELFF. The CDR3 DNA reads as TGTGCCAGTTCTGACGGGGAGAGGCTAACAAGCGGGGAGCTGTTTTTT.

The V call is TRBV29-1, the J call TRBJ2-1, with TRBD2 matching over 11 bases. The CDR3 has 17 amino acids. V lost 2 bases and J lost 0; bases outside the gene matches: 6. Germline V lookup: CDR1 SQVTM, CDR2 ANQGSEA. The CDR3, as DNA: TGCAGCGTTGAATTACTAGCGGGGGTTCCCTCCTACAATGAGCAGTTCTTC. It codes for CSVELLAGVPSYNEQFF.